One sample yielded the 25 T cell receptor beta chains listed below, sequenced in a study of cytomegalovirus exposure and HLA in healthy donors. The protocol was immunoSEQ multiplex PCR, while the TCRdb copy is restricted to in-frame clones and leaves out a portion. This sample has 250,000 to 350,000 clones, with approximately 85% found just once. The sequencing sample was made of PBMCs. These receptors came from a man aged 25 to 40 in good health and CMV-seronegative.

This sequence joins TRBV6-5 and TRBJ1-2; 7 bases match TRBD1. The CDR3 sequence is 15 residues long. V shed 5 bases, J shed 5 bases, and the junction held 11 bases outside the gene matches. Germline V CDR1 and CDR2: MNHEY, SVGAGI. The CDR3 region is CASSRTGTDTYGYTF. The CDR3 DNA reads as TGTGCCAGCAGTAGGACCGGGACAGACACTTATGGCTACACCTTC.

The genes are TRBV14 and TRBJ2-3, with TRBD2 identical over 7 bases. The V and J ends lost 2 bases and 0 bases, in that order; junction bases with no gene match: 11. The CDR3 is 18 amino acids. Germline values: CDR1 SGHDN, CDR2 FVKESK. Written as DNA, the CDR3 is TGTGCCAGCAGCCAACTGACTAGCACGGGTCCTAGCACAGATACGCAGTATTTT. Translated: CASSQLTSTGPSTDTQYF.

The rearrangement links TRBV27 to TRBJ2-7, with a possible D match to TRBD1 (5 bases). Germline V gene data show CDR1 as MNHEY and CDR2 as SMNVEV (reference sequence). V was clipped by 6 bases and J by 4 bases, with 10 bases between them. The CDR3 runs to 12 residues. The chain's CDR3 is CASRPDSYEQYF. The CDR3 DNA reads TGTGCCAGCAGACCCGACAGTTACGAGCAGTACTTC.

The chain recombines TRBV5-6 with TRBJ2-3; 9 bases match TRBD1. CDR1 is SGHDT and CDR2 is YYEEEE in the germline V gene. V dropped 1 base and J dropped 7; count of bases not matched to a gene: 10. This CDR3 is 16 amino acids long. CDR3 coding DNA: TGTGCCAGCAGCTTGTTCCGGGACAGGGTCACGCATACGCAGTATTTT. Its protein product is CASSLFRDRVTHTQYF.

The chain combines TRBV5-6 with TRBJ2-5; weak D call: TRBD1 (5 bases). Trimming cost V 2 bases and J 2 bases, with 13 bases left between them. Germline assignment: CDR1 SGHDT and CDR2 YYEEEE. CDR3 length: 15 amino acids. The CDR3 region has the DNA TGTGCCAGCAGCTTCCGTACAGGAGTGCAAGAGACCCAGTACTTC. Translation: CASSFRTGVQETQYF.

This clone showed up just once. The CDR3 loop reads CASSLAVSSGGFTDTQYF. The CDR3 DNA follows: TGTGCCAGCAGCTTAGCGGTTTCTAGCGGGGGGTTCACAGATACGCAGTATTTT. The V and J genes are TRBV7-2 and TRBJ2-3; TRBD2 agrees at 11 bases. In germline, CDR1 is SGHTA, CDR2 FQGNSA. Trimming at V came to 0 bases and at J to 2 bases, leaving 7 bases not matched to a gene. This CDR3 contains 18 residues.

V usage is TRBV6-1 and J usage is TRBJ2-3, with 16 positions matching TRBD2. The CDR3 is made up of 15 amino acids. CDR1 is MNHNS and CDR2 is SASEGT in the germline V gene. Unmatched junction bases numbered 1, after V lost 6 bases and J lost 4 bases. CDR3 sequence (DNA): TGTGCCAGCAGGGGACTAGCGGGGGGGCCAGATACGCAGTATTTT. It is translated as CASRGLAGGPDTQYF.

The chain recombines TRBV7-2 with TRBJ2-7; 7 nucleotides align to TRBD1. CDR3 length: 14 amino acids. Germline V gene data show CDR1 as SGHTA and CDR2 as FQGNSA. Trimming cost V 2 bases and J 2 bases; bases outside gene matches: 3. DNA of the CDR3: TGTGCCAGCAGCTTAAATGACAGGGCCTACGAGCAGTACTTC. Translating it yields CASSLNDRAYEQYF.

This clone was seen a few times. The genes are TRBV7-8 and TRBJ1-6, with D perhaps matching TRBD1 (6 bases). V was clipped by 5 bases and J by 7 bases, with 15 bases between them. Germline CDR1 reads SGHVS; CDR2 reads FQNEAQ. The CDR3 is 15 amino acids. CDR3 in DNA: TGTGCCAGCAGCGCCCTGGGGGCTTTGAATTCACCCCTCCACTTT. Protein sequence: CASSALGALNSPLHF.

The chain has TRBV27 and TRBJ2-7, with a weak D call TRBD1 (7 bases). Trimming stripped 9 bases from V and 5 bases from J, with 20 bases between. This CDR3 region has 14 residues. CDR1 and CDR2 from the germline V gene are MNHEY and SMNVEV (reference sequence). CDR3 nucleotides: TGTGCCAGTACAGGGCGGGACAGCCCCCACGAGCAGTACTTC. Translation: CASTGRDSPHEQYF.

The gene calls are TRBV6-5 and TRBJ1-5, with 8 positions matching TRBD1. Trimming took 10 bases from V and 3 from J; bases not matched to a gene: 8. This CDR3 is built from 14 residues. CDR1 is MNHEY and CDR2 is SVGAGI in the germline V gene. CDR3 in amino acids: CATRQGSPNQPQHF. Here the CDR3 DNA reads TGTGCCACCAGACAGGGGAGCCCCAATCAGCCCCAGCATTTT.

V and J are TRBV9 and TRBJ1-1, with D tentatively TRBD1 (6 bases). Trimming removed 4 bases from V and 1 base from J, with 14 bases in between. CDR1 and CDR2 from the germline V gene are SGDLS and YYNGEE. The CDR3 has 15 amino acids. In DNA, the CDR3 is TGTGCCAGCAGCAGCGACAGAGGGGGGAACACTGAAGCTTTCTTT. It is translated as CASSSDRGGNTEAFF.

This CDR3 is CASSLRRGSDQPQHF. CDR3 nucleotide sequence: TGTGCCAGCAGCTTACGACGGGGAAGTGACCAGCCCCAGCATTTT. The chain joins TRBV7-2 to TRBJ1-5; D remains ambiguous. Trimming left V 2 bases short and J 7 bases short, with 15 bases between. The CDR3 consists of 15 residues. CDR1 is SGHTA and CDR2 is FQGNSA in the germline V gene.

V and J are TRBV2 and TRBJ2-3; TRBD1 matches 7 bases. Trimming removed 6 bases from V and 2 bases from J; junction bases left unmatched: 11. CDR3 length: 16 residues. The germline CDR1 and CDR2 sequences are SNHLY and FYNNEI. CDR3 nucleotides: TGTGCCAGCAGCACTACCCGACAGGGACCCACAGATACGCAGTATTTT. This sequence encodes CASSTTRQGPTDTQYF.

This chain uses TRBV19 with TRBJ1-5; a possible D gene is TRBD1 (5 bases). Trimming took 4 bases from V and 0 from J, leaving 10 bases between them. Germline V CDR1 and CDR2: LNHDA, SQIVND (reference sequence). The CDR3 has 15 amino acids. The CDR3 region has the DNA TGTGCCAGTAGTAAAACCGGGGGTAGCAATCAGCCCCAGCATTTT. Translation gives CASSKTGGSNQPQHF.

The chain couples TRBV7-6 to TRBJ1-1; D not resolved. V was clipped by 2 bases and J by 8 bases, with 15 bases between them. The CDR3 extends over 14 amino acids. Per the germline V gene, CDR1 is SGHVS and CDR2 is FNYEAQ. CDR3 sequence reads: CASSLKLTPREAFF. The DNA for the CDR3 is TGTGCCAGCAGCTTAAAATTAACCCCCAGAGAAGCTTTCTTT.

The chain carries TRBV6-1 and TRBJ2-7; D unclear. This CDR3 is built from 12 residues. Germline V CDR1 and CDR2: MNHNS, SASEGT. The V end was cut by 2 bases, the J end by 2 bases, with 4 bases between. Here the CDR3 reads CASSEPAYEQYF. For the CDR3, the DNA is TGTGCCAGCAGTGAACCTGCCTACGAGCAGTACTTC.

The genes are TRBV27 and TRBJ1-1, with 8 bases identical to TRBD1. The trim removed 5 bases at V and 4 bases at J, leaving 12 bases unmatched. The CDR3 sequence is 16 residues long. Germline V lookup: CDR1 MNHEY, CDR2 SMNVEV (reference sequence). The CDR3 DNA follows: TGTGCCAGCAGTCCAGGGGGCCGTTTTATAAGCACTGAAGCTTTCTTT. Translated, it gives CASSPGGRFISTEAFF.

This clone has more than one count but fewer than ten. The V call is TRBV10-3, the J call TRBJ1-1; D remains ambiguous. Trimming shortened V by 6 bases and J by 3 bases, and 11 bases separated the two germline ends. The CDR3 consists of 13 residues. Germline CDR1 reads ENHRY; CDR2 reads SYGVKD. CDR3 bases: TGTGCCATCAGGAGGGTGGGAGACACTGAAGCTTTCTTT. It yields the protein CAIRRVGDTEAFF.

The rearrangement uses TRBV21-1 and TRBJ1-5. TRBV21-1 is flagged as a pseudogene. CDR3 length: 18 amino acids. Here the CDR3 DNA reads TGTGCCAGCAGCGACGGAGGAAGTAAGAGATATAGCAATCAGCCCCAGCATTTT. This codes for CASSDGGSKRYSNQPQHF.

The chain joins TRBV10-1 to TRBJ2-7, with TRBD2 matching over 10 bases. Germline V CDR1 and CDR2: WNHNN, SYGVQD (reference sequence). Trimming cost V 2 bases and J 2 bases; bases outside gene matches: 6. This CDR3 comprises 16 residues. In DNA form, the CDR3 reads TGCGCCAGCAGTGAGACGCCTAGCGGGAGAACCTACGAGCAGTACTTC. Translating gives CASSETPSGRTYEQYF.

The V gene is TRBV6-6, the J gene TRBJ2-1; 13 nucleotides line up with TRBD2. The V segment lost 5 bases and the J segment 5 bases; nucleotides outside the gene matches: 0. Germline CDR1 MNHNY, CDR2 SVGAGI (reference sequence). This CDR3 is built from 14 residues. The CDR3: CASSGTSGDNEQFF. The CDR3 bases are TGTGCCAGCAGTGGGACTAGCGGGGACAATGAGCAGTTCTTC.

This chain uses TRBV4-1 with TRBJ1-1; 7 bases are shared with TRBD1. This CDR3 has 15 amino acids. Germline V lookup: CDR1 MGHRA, CDR2 YSYEKL. V shed 4 bases, J shed 0 bases, and the junction held 5 bases outside the gene matches. CDR3 coding DNA: TGCGCCAGCAGCCCGGGACAGCTTATGAACACTGAAGCTTTCTTT. As protein: CASSPGQLMNTEAFF.

The chain uses TRBV7-8 and TRBJ1-1; TRBD1 is a possible D gene (6 bases). Germline V gene lookup returns CDR1 SGHVS and CDR2 FQNEAQ. The CDR3 contains 13 residues. The germline V and J ends were trimmed by 8 bases and 1 base, with 11 bases remaining between them. This CDR3 reads CASGYRENTEAFF. The DNA for the CDR3 is TGTGCCAGCGGATACAGGGAGAACACTGAAGCTTTCTTT.

This clone was found once. The chain links TRBV28 to TRBJ2-6, with 7 bases that match TRBD1. There are 18 residues in the CDR3. Germline CDR1 MDHEN, CDR2 SYDVKM. The J segment lost 0 bases and the V segment lost 5 bases, leaving 10 bases of the junction unmatched. This CDR3 is CASSRAGGSSSGANVLTF. The CDR3 DNA reads as TGTGCCAGCAGTAGGGCAGGGGGTTCGAGCTCTGGGGCCAACGTCCTGACTTTC. Full variable domain (rest looked up from reference TRBV28 and TRBJ2-6): DVKVTQSSRYLVKRTGEKVFLECVQDMDHENMFWYRQDPGLGLRLIYFSYDVKMKEKGDIPEGYSVSREKKERFSLILESASTNQTSMYLCASSRAGGSSSGANVLTFGAGSRLTVL.